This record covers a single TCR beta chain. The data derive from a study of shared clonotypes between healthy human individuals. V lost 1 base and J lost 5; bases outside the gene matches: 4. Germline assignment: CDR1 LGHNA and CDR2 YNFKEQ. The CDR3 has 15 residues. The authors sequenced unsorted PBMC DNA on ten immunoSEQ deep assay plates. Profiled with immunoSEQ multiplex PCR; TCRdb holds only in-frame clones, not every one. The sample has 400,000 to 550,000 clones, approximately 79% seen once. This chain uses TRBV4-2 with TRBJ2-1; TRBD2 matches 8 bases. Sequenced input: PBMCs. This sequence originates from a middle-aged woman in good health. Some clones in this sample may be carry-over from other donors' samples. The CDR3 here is CASSQGGLGNNEQFF. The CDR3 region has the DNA TGTGCCAGCAGCCAAGGGGGACTAGGAAACAATGAGCAGTTCTTC.